This is a list of T cell receptor beta chains from one sample in a study of blood T cell repertoires in COVID-19. Only in-frame clones appear in the TCRdb table, and some are missing; sequencing was by immunoSEQ multiplex PCR. The sample shows fewer than 300,000 clones, about 88% of them seen only once. The sample taken for sequencing was peripheral blood. The source of these receptors is a human donor with COVID-19, enrolled during active disease. The donor label of this sample is uncertain. Both conserved end residues are part of each CDR3. The D gene is left open where the match is weak. Clone size is stated in some rows and not others, as once, few, many or a class when expanded.

D	J	V	size	DNA	CDR3
TRBD2	TRBJ2-3	TRBV24-1	.	TGTGCCACCAGTGATTGGACTAGCGGGAGGGCCGCAGATACGCAGTATTTT	CATSDWTSGRAADTQYF
.	TRBJ2-7	TRBV12-3/TRBV12-4	once	TGTGCCAGCAGTTTGCAGGGGACCTACGAGCAGTACTTC	CASSLQGTYEQYF
TRBD1	TRBJ1-2	TRBV27	few	TGTGCCAGCAGTTTCGACAGGGTTTATGGCTACACCTTC	CASSFDRVYGYTF
.	TRBJ2-4	TRBV7-3	.	TGTGCCAGCAGCTTAGGGTCAGGGGTCCAAAACATTCAGTACTTC	CASSLGSGVQNIQYF
.	TRBJ1-4	TRBV28	.	TGTGCCAGCAGCGATACAGGGAGCCGCCTGATGGAACTGTTTTTT	CASSDTGSRLMELFF
TRBD2	TRBJ2-7	TRBV5-1	once	TGCGCCAGCAGCCAGCGACTAGCGGGCTCCTACGAGCAGTACTTC	CASSQRLAGSYEQYF
TRBD2	TRBJ2-7	TRBV9	few	TGTGCCAGCAGCGTAGGGCTAGCGGGACCCTACGAGCAGTACTTC	CASSVGLAGPYEQYF
TRBD2	TRBJ2-5	TRBV11-2	.	TGTGCCAGCAGCTTAGACGGGACTACACAAGAGACCCAGTACTTC	CASSLDGTTQETQYF
TRBD2	TRBJ2-7	TRBV30	.	TGTGCCTGGAGGCCTGGGACTAGCGTCGAGCAGTACTTC	CAWRPGTSVEQYF
TRBD1	TRBJ1-6	TRBV19	few	TGTGCCAGTAGGTACAGGGGGTCACCCCTCCACTTT	CASRYRGSPLHF
TRBD1	TRBJ1-5	TRBV7-2	.	TGTGCCAGCAGCCCGGGACAGGGGAATCAGCCCCAGCATTTT	CASSPGQGNQPQHF
.	TRBJ2-7	TRBV9	.	TGTGCCAGCAGCGCAAGAGAGGGATCCTACGAGCAGTACTTC	CASSAREGSYEQYF
TRBD1	TRBJ2-3	TRBV27	.	TGTGCCAGCAGCCCGGGACAGGGCGTAGATACGCAGTATTTT	CASSPGQGVDTQYF
.	TRBJ2-1	TRBV6-5	.	TGTGCCAGCAGTTACTCCTCGACTAGACACAATGAGCAGTTCTTC	CASSYSSTRHNEQFF
TRBD2	TRBJ2-5	TRBV2	.	TGTGCCAGCAGCGCAGCGGGAGGGCCGAAGACCCAGTACTTC	CASSAAGGPKTQYF
.	TRBJ1-1	TRBV20-1	.	TGCAGTGCTAGTAGCCCCCTCAGGGGGAACACTGAAGCTTTCTTT	CSASSPLRGNTEAFF
.	TRBJ1-1	TRBV5-1	.	TGCGCCAGCAGCTTGGAACCAGGGGCAATCGGTGAAGCTTTCTTT	CASSLEPGAIGEAFF
.	TRBJ2-2	TRBV30	.	TGTGCCTGGAGTTCTGGGAGCATCACCGGGGAGCTGTTTTTT	CAWSSGSITGELFF
TRBD1	TRBJ1-6	TRBV19	.	TGTGCCAGTAGTATTGGACAGGGGAACTCCTATAATTCACCCCTCCACTTT	CASSIGQGNSYNSPLHF
.	TRBJ1-3	TRBV9	.	TGTGCCAGCAGCGTAGATATTGGAAACACCATATATTTT	CASSVDIGNTIYF
TRBD2	TRBJ2-1	TRBV7-3	.	TGTGCCAGCAGCAAAAGGGCTCCGGCGGGAGGGCCTAATGAGCAGTTCTTC	CASSKRAPAGGPNEQFF
TRBD2	TRBJ2-7	TRBV27	.	TGTGCCAGCAGTTCGGGGACTAGCGGGAGGCCCGTAACCTACGAGCAGTACTTC	CASSSGTSGRPVTYEQYF
.	TRBJ2-7	TRBV6-5	.	TGTGCCAGCAGTTCGTCCAGCCGGAGGATCTACGAGCAGTACTTC	CASSSSSRRIYEQYF